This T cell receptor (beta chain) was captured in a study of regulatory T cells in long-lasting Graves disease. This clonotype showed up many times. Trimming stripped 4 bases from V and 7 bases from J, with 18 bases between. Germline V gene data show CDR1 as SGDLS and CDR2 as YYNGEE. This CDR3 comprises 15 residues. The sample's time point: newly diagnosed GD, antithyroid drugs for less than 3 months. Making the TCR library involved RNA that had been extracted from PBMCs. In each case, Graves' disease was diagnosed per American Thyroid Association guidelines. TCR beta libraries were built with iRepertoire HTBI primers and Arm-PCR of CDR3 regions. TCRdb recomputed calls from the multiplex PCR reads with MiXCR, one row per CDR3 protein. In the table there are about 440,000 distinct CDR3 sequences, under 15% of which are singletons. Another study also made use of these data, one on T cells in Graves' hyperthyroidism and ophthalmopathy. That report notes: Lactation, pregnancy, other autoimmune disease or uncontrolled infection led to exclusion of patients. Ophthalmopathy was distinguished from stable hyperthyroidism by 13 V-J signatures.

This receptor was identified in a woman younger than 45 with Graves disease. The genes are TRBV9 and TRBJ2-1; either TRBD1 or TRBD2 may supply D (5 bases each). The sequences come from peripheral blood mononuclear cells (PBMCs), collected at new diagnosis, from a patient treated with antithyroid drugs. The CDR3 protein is CASSLTLRGQNEQFF. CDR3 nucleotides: TGTGCCAGCAGCCTGACCTTGAGGGGTCAAAATGAGCAGTTCTTC. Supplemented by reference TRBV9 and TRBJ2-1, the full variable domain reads DSGVTQTPKHLITATGQRVTLRCSPRSGDLSVYWYQQSLDQGLQFLIQYYNGEERAKGNILERFSAQQFPDLHSELNLSSLELGDSALYFCASSLTLRGQNEQFFGPGTRLTVL.